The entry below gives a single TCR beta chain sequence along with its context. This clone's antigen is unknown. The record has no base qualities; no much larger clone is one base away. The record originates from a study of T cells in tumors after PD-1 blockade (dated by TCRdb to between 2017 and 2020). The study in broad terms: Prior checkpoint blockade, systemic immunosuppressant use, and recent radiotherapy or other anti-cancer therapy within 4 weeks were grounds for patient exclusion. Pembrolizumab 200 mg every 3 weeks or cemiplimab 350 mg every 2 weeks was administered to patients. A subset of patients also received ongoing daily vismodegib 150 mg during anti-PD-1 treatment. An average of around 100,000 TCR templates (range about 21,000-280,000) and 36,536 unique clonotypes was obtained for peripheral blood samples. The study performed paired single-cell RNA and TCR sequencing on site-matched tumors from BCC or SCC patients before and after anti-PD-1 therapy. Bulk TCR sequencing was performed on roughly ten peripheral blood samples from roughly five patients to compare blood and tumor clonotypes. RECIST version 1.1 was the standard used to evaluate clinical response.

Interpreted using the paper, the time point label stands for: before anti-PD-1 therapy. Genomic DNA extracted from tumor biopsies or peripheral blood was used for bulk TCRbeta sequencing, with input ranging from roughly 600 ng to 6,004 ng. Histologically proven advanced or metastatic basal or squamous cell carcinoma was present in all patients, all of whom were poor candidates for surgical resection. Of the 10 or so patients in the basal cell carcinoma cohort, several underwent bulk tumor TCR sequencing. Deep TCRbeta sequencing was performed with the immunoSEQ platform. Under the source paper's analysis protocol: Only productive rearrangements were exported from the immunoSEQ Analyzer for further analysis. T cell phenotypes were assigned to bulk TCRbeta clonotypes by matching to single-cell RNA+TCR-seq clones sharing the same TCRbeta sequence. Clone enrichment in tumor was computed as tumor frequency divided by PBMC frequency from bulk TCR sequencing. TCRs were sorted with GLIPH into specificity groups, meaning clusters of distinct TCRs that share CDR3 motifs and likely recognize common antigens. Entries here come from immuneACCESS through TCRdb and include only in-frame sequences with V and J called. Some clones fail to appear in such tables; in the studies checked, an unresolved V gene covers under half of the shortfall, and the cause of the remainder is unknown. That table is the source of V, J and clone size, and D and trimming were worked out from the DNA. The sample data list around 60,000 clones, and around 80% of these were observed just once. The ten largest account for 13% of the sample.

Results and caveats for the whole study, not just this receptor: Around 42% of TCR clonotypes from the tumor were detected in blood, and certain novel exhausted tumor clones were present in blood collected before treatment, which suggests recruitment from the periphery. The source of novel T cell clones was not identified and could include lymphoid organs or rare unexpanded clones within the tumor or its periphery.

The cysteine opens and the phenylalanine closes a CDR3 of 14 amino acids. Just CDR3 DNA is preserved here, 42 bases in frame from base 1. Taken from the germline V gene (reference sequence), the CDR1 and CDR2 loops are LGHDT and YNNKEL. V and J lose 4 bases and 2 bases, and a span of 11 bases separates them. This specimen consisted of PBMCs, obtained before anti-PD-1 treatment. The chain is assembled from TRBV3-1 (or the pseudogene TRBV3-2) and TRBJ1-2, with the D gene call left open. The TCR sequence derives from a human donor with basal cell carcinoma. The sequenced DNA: TGTGCCAGCAGCCTAAATGACATAAACTATGGCTACACCTTC. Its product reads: CASSLNDINYGYTF.